The 6 T cell receptor beta chains presented below share a single source sample, sequenced in a study of shared clonotypes between healthy human individuals. Libraries were prepared by immunoSEQ multiplex PCR; TCRdb keeps only in-frame clonotypes and omits some of them. The table shows about 2 million clones, with about 95% occurring only once. Naive CD8 cells lacked CD45RO and underwent positive selection for CCR7, leaving out terminally differentiated effector memory CD45RA+ cells. Material for sequencing was naive CD8+ T cells sorted from blood. These receptors were taken from a man aged 18 to 35 in good health.

The rearrangement links TRBV6-5 to TRBJ2-1; 10 nucleotides match TRBD2. The CDR3 is 15 amino acids. From germline, CDR1 is MNHEY and CDR2 SVGAGI. J gave up 8 bases and V 6 bases, and 10 bases lay outside the gene matches. CDR3 sequence: CASRPQQREGHEQFF. The CDR3 DNA reads TGTGCCAGCAGACCTCAACAGCGGGAGGGCCATGAGCAGTTCTTC.

Comment on this clone: Since a much larger clone is just one base distant, this may be a read error. Additional DNA sequences in this sample encode the identical CDR3. The gene calls are TRBV9 and TRBJ1-1, with D hard to call. This CDR3 is built from 13 residues. V lost 0 bases to trimming and J lost 2 bases, with 5 bases between them. Germline-derived CDR1 and CDR2 are SGDLS and YYNGEE. The CDR3: CASSVGENTEAFF. CDR3 nucleotide sequence: TGTGCCAGCAGCGTAGGGGAAAACACTGAAGCTTTCTTT.

The chain links TRBV29-1 to TRBJ2-3, with D uncertain. This CDR3 has 17 residues. The ends were cut back, 3 bases at V and 0 bases at J, with 19 bases in the middle. Germline V gene lookup returns CDR1 SQVTM and CDR2 ANQGSEA. The CDR3 reads CSVDYLPDESSTDTQYF. The CDR3 DNA sequence: TGCAGCGTTGATTATTTACCGGACGAGTCTAGCACAGATACGCAGTATTTT.

The chain is built from TRBV5-1 and TRBJ1-1; D gene ambiguous. Germline CDR1 reads SGHRS; CDR2 reads YFSETQ. Between the trimmed V and J ends, which lost 5 bases and 3 bases, there was a span of 17 bases. CDR3 length equals 15 residues. The CDR3 sequence is CASSLEGREHTEAFF. CDR3 nucleotides: TGCGCCAGCAGTCTGGAAGGGAGGGAGCACACTGAAGCTTTCTTT.

This chain connects TRBV27 to TRBJ2-7, with 12 bases lining up with TRBD1. CDR3 length: 15 amino acids. Trimming cost V 6 bases and J 5 bases; bases outside gene matches: 8. In germline, CDR1 is MNHEY, CDR2 SMNVEV (reference sequence). For the CDR3, the DNA is TGTGCCAGCAGCTCCGGGACAGGGGGCCGGAACGAGCAGTACTTC. Its protein product is CASSSGTGGRNEQYF.

A note on this clone: This same CDR3 is encoded by further DNA sequences in the sample. The rearrangement links TRBV6-5 to TRBJ2-7, with TRBD1 matching over 9 bases. The CDR3 consists of 15 residues. The junction had 2 bases not matched to a gene; V was cut back by 0 bases and J by 2 bases. The germline gives CDR1 MNHEY, CDR2 SVGAGI. This CDR3 reads CASSYSGQGAYEQYF. CDR3 nucleotide sequence: TGTGCCAGCAGTTACTCGGGACAGGGCGCCTACGAGCAGTACTTC.